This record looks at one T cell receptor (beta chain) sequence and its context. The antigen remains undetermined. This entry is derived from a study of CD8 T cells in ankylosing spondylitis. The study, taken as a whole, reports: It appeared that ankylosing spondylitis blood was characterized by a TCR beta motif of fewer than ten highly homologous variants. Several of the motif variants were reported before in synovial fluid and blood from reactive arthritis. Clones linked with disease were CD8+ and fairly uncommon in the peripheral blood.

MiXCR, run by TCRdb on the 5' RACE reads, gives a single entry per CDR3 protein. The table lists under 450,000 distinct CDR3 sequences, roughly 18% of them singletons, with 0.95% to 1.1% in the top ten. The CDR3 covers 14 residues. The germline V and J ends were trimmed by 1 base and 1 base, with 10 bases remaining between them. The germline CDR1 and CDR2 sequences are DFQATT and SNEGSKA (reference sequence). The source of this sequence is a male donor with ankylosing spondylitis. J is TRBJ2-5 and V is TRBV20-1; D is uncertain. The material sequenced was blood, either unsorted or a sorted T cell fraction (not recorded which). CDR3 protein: CSARGPPRQETQYF. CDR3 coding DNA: TGCAGTGCTAGAGGCCCACCCCGCCAAGAGACCCAGTACTTC.